This T cell receptor beta chain comes out of a study of blood T cell repertoires in COVID-19. For the study at large: The United States, Italy and Spain were the sources of the acute and convalescent COVID-19 samples.

Either two negative PCRs, clearance, or symptom resolution qualified Cohort 3 donors as recovered. As handled by the study authors: The assay estimated nucleated cells by amplifying reference gene primers. Sequencing used immunoSEQ multiplex PCR; TCRdb keeps in-frame clones, though not all of them. V and J calls and clone size are given by that table; D and trimming were obtained from the DNA. The repertoire holds 200,000 to 250,000 clones, with roughly nine tenths as singletons. This sequence originates from a man in his thirties or forties who had recovered from COVID-19. Sequencing was performed on PBMCs or T cells enriched from blood (not recorded which).

The CDR3: CASSQDLKGTGRPYEQYF. CDR3 DNA: TGTGCCAGCAGCCAAGATCTTAAAGGGACAGGGAGACCCTACGAGCAGTACTTC. The gene calls are TRBV3-1 (or the pseudogene TRBV3-2) and TRBJ2-7; 9 nucleotides agree with TRBD1. The CDR3 runs 18 residues. Germline V CDR1 and CDR2: LGHDT, YNNKEL (reference sequence). Germline trimming cut 0 bases from V and 2 bases from J; bases unmatched to any gene: 11.